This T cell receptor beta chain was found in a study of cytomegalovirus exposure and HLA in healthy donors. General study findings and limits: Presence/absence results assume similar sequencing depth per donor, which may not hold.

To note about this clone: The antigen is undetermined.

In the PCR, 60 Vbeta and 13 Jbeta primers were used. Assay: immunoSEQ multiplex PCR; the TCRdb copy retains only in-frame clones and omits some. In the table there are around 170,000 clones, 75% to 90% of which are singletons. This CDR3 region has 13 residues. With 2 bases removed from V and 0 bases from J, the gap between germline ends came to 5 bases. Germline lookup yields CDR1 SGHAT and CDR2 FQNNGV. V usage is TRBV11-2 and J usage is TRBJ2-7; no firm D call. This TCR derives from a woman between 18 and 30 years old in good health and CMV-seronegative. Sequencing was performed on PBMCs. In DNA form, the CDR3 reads TGTGCCAGCAGCTTATCTAGCTCCTACGAGCAGTACTTC. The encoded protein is CASSLSSSYEQYF.